The rows below give T cell receptor beta chains drawn from one sample of a study of PD-L1 blockade in urothelial cancer. Produced via immunoSEQ multiplex PCR; TCRdb's table is partial and in-frame only. The table lists some 35,000 clones, 80% to 95% of them singletons, with 8.3% in the top ten. The material sequenced was PBMCs, taken around atezolizumab (anti-PD-L1) treatment. These receptors all come from a man aged 70 or older with urothelial cancer. CDR3s include the opening cysteine and the closing phenylalanine or tryptophan. D genes are given only for firm matches. Clone size is shown for a subset of rows, as once, few, many or a class of expanded clone.

>.|TRBD1|TRBJ2-5|TRBV7-9
CASSLRDREQETQYF
TGTGCCAGCAGCTTGCGAGACAGGGAGCAAGAGACCCAGTACTTC
>.|TRBD1|TRBJ1-2|TRBV2
CASSGTGGRYGYTF
TGTGCCAGCAGTGGGACAGGGGGCAGGTATGGCTACACCTTC
>.|TRBD2|TRBJ2-3|TRBV9
CASSTPLAGRTDTQYF
TGTGCCAGCAGCACCCCGTTAGCGGGACGGACAGATACGCAGTATTTT
>.|TRBD2|TRBJ2-3|TRBV11-2
CASRPGSGISADTQYF
TGTGCCAGCAGACCGGGTAGCGGGATTTCAGCAGATACGCAGTATTTT
>.|TRBD2|TRBJ2-7|TRBV6-1
CASRPTSGILYEQYF
TGTGCCAGCCGCCCAACTAGCGGGATCCTCTACGAGCAGTACTTC
>.|.|TRBJ2-5|TRBV6-1
CASSEVRIETQYF
TGTGCCAGCAGTGAAGTTCGTATTGAGACCCAGTACTTC
>.|TRBD1|TRBJ1-5|TRBV6-5
CASSNRGQPQHF
TGTGCCAGCAGTAACAGGGGTCAGCCCCAGCATTTT
>.|TRBD1|TRBJ2-2|TRBV29-1
CSARRGQTNTGELFF
TGCAGCGCCCGTAGGGGGCAGACGAACACCGGGGAGCTGTTTTTT
>.|.|TRBJ1-2|TRBV4-2
CASSPRQVDGYTF
TGTGCCAGCAGCCCCCGACAGGTTGATGGCTACACCTTC
>.|TRBD1|TRBJ2-1|TRBV7-8
CASSLVRTGVYNEQFF
TGTGCCAGCAGCTTAGTACGGACAGGGGTTTACAATGAGCAGTTCTTC
>.|TRBD1|TRBJ2-7|TRBV28
CASSKPGQASFYEQYF
TGTGCCAGCAGTAAACCGGGACAGGCTTCCTTCTACGAGCAGTACTTC
>few|.|TRBJ1-1|TRBV11-3
CASRGGGTEAFF
TGTGCCAGCAGGGGAGGGGGGACTGAAGCTTTCTTT
>.|.|TRBJ2-1|TRBV27
CASSWPGFGEQFF
TGTGCCAGCAGTTGGCCGGGATTCGGGGAGCAGTTCTTC
>.|TRBD1|TRBJ2-5|TRBV27
CASSTPSGTGETQYF
TGTGCCAGCAGTACTCCCTCGGGGACAGGGGAGACCCAGTACTTC
>.|TRBD1|TRBJ1-1|TRBV28
CASSFRGEAEAFF
TGTGCCAGCAGTTTCAGGGGGGAGGCTGAAGCTTTCTTT
>.|.|TRBJ2-1|TRBV5-5
CASSLIMSFSAYNEQFF
TGTGCCAGCAGCTTAATAATGTCCTTTTCGGCCTACAATGAGCAGTTCTTC
>.|.|TRBJ2-3|TRBV9
CASSVRGGTFPTDTQYF
TGTGCCAGCAGCGTGAGGGGAGGGACATTCCCCACAGATACGCAGTATTTT
>.|.|TRBJ1-2|TRBV15
CATSVRTNYGYTF
TGTGCCACCAGCGTCAGAACTAACTATGGCTACACCTTC
>.|.|TRBJ2-7|TRBV6-1
CASSEVSSYEQYF
TGTGCCAGCAGTGAAGTCAGCTCCTACGAGCAGTACTTC
>.|TRBD1|TRBJ2-4|TRBV5-6
CASSMGQLAKNIQYF
TGTGCCAGCAGCATGGGACAGCTAGCCAAAAACATTCAGTACTTC
>.|TRBD1|TRBJ2-7|TRBV19
CASSRMGQGNEQYF
TGTGCCAGTAGTAGGATGGGACAGGGTAACGAGCAGTACTTC
>few|TRBD2|TRBJ2-2|TRBV5-1
CASSFEAGTSGNTGELFF
TGCGCCAGCAGCTTTGAAGCCGGGACTAGCGGAAACACCGGGGAGCTGTTTTTT
>.|TRBD1|TRBJ2-3|TRBV5-1
CASSRDREVDTQYF
TGCGCCAGCAGCCGGGACAGGGAGGTAGATACGCAGTATTTT
>.|.|TRBJ2-7|TRBV6-5
CASSTPGEQYF
TGTGCCAGCAGTACCCCGGGAGAGCAGTACTTC
>.|.|TRBJ2-3|TRBV7-3
CASSLTAATRDTQYF
TGTGCCAGCAGCTTAACCGCGGCAACGAGGGATACGCAGTATTTT
>.|TRBD1|TRBJ1-2|TRBV5-1
CASSLGGQGRMDYGYTF
TGCGCCAGCAGCTTGGGGGGACAGGGTAGGATGGACTATGGCTACACCTTC
>.|.|TRBJ2-1|TRBV2
CASAFEGEQFF
TGTGCCAGCGCCTTTGAGGGTGAGCAGTTCTTC
>.|.|TRBJ2-7|TRBV5-1
CASSAVGGYYEQYF
TGCGCCAGCAGCGCGGTGGGTGGGTACTACGAGCAGTACTTC
>.|TRBD2|TRBJ2-1|TRBV11-1
CASSLEGSGIYNEQFF
TGTGCCAGCAGCTTAGAGGGTAGCGGGATTTACAATGAGCAGTTCTTC
>once|.|TRBJ1-2|TRBV9
CASSVESGVDGYTF
TGTGCCAGCAGCGTAGAGTCAGGGGTGGATGGCTACACCTTC
>.|TRBD2|TRBJ2-2|TRBV6-1
CASSEAGGRAAGELFF
TGTGCCAGCAGTGAAGCAGGCGGGAGAGCCGCCGGGGAGCTGTTTTTT
>.|.|TRBJ1-3|TRBV7-8
CASTTGSGNTIYF
TGTGCCAGCACCACGGGTTCTGGAAACACCATATATTTT
>.|TRBD1|TRBJ2-7|TRBV11-1
CASSPKGRGTYEQYF
TGTGCCAGCAGCCCTAAGGGCAGGGGGACCTACGAGCAGTACTTC
>.|.|TRBJ2-2|TRBV7-8
CASSLATLLNTGELFF
TGTGCCAGCAGCTTAGCGACTCTGTTGAACACCGGGGAGCTGTTTTTT
>.|TRBD1|TRBJ1-5|TRBV7-8
CASSPTILRDRNQPQHF
TGTGCCAGCAGCCCAACAATTCTCCGGGACAGGAATCAGCCCCAGCATTTT
>.|.|TRBJ1-5|TRBV30
CAWSQEINQPQHF
TGTGCCTGGAGCCAGGAAATCAATCAGCCCCAGCATTTT
>once|TRBD2|TRBJ2-7|TRBV5-4
CASSLMGLAGVGSTGEQYF
TGTGCCAGCAGCCTCATGGGACTAGCGGGAGTAGGTTCTACCGGCGAGCAGTACTTC
>.|TRBD1|TRBJ1-1|TRBV14
CASSPLGQGNTEAFF
TGTGCCAGCAGCCCACTCGGACAGGGGAACACTGAAGCTTTCTTT
>.|.|TRBJ2-1|TRBV28
CASSLSGWIEQFF
TGTGCCAGCAGTTTATCAGGCTGGATTGAGCAGTTCTTC
>.|.|TRBJ1-1|TRBV7-8
CASSLIAGRLTEAFF
TGTGCCAGCAGCTTAATCGCGGGGCGCCTCACTGAAGCTTTCTTT
>once|.|TRBJ2-3|TRBV9
CASSVAGVGLDTQYF
TGTGCCAGCAGCGTAGCGGGAGTGGGGCTGGATACGCAGTATTTT
>once|.|TRBJ1-1|TRBV5-4
CASSGRSTEAFF
TGTGCCAGCAGCGGGAGGTCCACTGAAGCTTTCTTT
>once|TRBD1|TRBJ2-4|TRBV11-1
CASSLARVTGGRNIQYF
TGTGCCAGCAGCTTAGCCAGGGTTACAGGGGGAAGGAACATTCAGTACTTC
>.|TRBD2|TRBJ2-7|TRBV4-1
CASSQDFERESYEQYF
TGCGCCAGCAGCCAAGATTTCGAGCGGGAGTCCTACGAGCAGTACTTC
>.|TRBD1|TRBJ1-4|TRBV27
CASSLIKGRTGVTGKLFF
TGTGCCAGCAGTTTAATAAAAGGGAGGACAGGGGTGACTGGAAAACTGTTTTTT
>.|TRBD2|TRBJ2-3|TRBV27
CASSLGLAGVTDTQYF
TGTGCCAGCAGTTTAGGACTAGCGGGGGTCACAGATACGCAGTATTTT
>.|.|TRBJ2-5|TRBV14
CASSPDRGTQYF
TGTGCCAGCAGCCCGGACCGGGGGACCCAGTACTTC